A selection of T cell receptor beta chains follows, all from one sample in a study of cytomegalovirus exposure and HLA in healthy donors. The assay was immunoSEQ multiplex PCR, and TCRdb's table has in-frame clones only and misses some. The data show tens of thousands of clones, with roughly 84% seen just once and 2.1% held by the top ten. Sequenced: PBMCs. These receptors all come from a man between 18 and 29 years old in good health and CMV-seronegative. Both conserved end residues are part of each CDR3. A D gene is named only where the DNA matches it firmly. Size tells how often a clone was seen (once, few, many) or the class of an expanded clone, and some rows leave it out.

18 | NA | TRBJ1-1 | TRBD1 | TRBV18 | TGTGCCAGCTCACCTCATAGTCCCGGGACAGGGATGAACACTGAAGCTTTCTTT | CASSPHSPGTGMNTEAFF
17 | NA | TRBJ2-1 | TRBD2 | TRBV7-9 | TGTGCCAGCAGCTTAGAGGGGACTAGCGGGACCGGGAATGAGCAGTTCTTC | CASSLEGTSGTGNEQFF
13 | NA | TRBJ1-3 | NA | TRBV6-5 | TGTGCCAGCAGGATGCAGGGATTAAACACCATATATTTT | CASRMQGLNTIYF
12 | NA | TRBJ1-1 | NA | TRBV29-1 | TGCAGCGTTGAGGGAGGGAACACTGAAGCTTTCTTT | CSVEGGNTEAFF
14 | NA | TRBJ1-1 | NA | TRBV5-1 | TGCGCCAGCAGCTTGTATGAGGGAGGGACTGAAGCTTTCTTT | CASSLYEGGTEAFF
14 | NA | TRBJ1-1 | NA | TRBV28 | TGTGCCAGCAGGACCCGGGGAGGAGGCACTGAAGCTTTCTTT | CASRTRGGGTEAFF
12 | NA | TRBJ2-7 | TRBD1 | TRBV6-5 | TGTGCCAGCAGGACAGGGGCCTACGAGCAGTACTTC | CASRTGAYEQYF
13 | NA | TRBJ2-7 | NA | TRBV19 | TGTGCCAGTAGTATAGGCAGGTGGTACGAGCAGTACTTC | CASSIGRWYEQYF
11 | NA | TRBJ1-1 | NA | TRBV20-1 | TGCAGTGCGGCGGCTAACACTGAAGCTTTCTTT | CSAAANTEAFF
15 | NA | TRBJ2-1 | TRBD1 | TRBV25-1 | TGTGCCAGCAGTGATCCCCACAGGGGTGTCGATGAGCAGTTCTTC | CASSDPHRGVDEQFF
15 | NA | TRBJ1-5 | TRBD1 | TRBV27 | TGTGCCAGCAGCCAGGGGACAGCCAGCAATCAGCCCCAGCATTTT | CASSQGTASNQPQHF
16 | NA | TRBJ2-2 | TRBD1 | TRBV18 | TGTGCCAGCTCACTACGGACAGGGCTGAACACCGGGGAGCTGTTTTTT | CASSLRTGLNTGELFF
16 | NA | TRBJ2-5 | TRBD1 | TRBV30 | TGTGCCTGGAGTCGACTCACAGGGGGCGCGGGGGAGACCCAGTACTTC | CAWSRLTGGAGETQYF
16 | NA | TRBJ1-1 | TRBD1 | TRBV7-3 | TGTGCCAGCAGTACCGAACTAGGGGGCGGGGACACTGAAGCTTTCTTT | CASSTELGGGDTEAFF
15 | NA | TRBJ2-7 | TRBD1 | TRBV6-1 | TGTGCCAGCAGCCTTCCGACAGGGGTTAGTTATGTCGAGTACTTC | CASSLPTGVSYVEYF
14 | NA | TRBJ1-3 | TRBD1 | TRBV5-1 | TGCGCCAGCCGACAGGGTGTCTCTGGAAACACCATATATTTT | CASRQGVSGNTIYF
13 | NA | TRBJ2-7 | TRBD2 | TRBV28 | TGTGCCAGCAGAGCCGGGGGGGCCTACGAGCAGTACTTC | CASRAGGAYEQYF
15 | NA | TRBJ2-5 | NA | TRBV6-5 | TGTGCCAGCAGTTACTATGAGGGGGTAGTAGAGACCCAGTACTTC | CASSYYEGVVETQYF
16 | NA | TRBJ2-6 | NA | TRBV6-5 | TGTGCCAGCAGTTACTCTGCTAGCGCTGGGGCCAACGTCCTGACTTTC | CASSYSASAGANVLTF
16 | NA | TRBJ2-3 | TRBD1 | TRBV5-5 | TGTGCCAGCAGCTTGGTAACAGGGGGTTCCCCAGATACGCAGTATTTT | CASSLVTGGSPDTQYF
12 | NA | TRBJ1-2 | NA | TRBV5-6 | TGTGCCAGCAGCTTGGTAAGGGGCGGCTACACCTTC | CASSLVRGGYTF
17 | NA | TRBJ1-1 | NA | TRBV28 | TGTGCCAGCACTAATTTTATTCCCAGGGGAATGAACACTGAAGCTTTCTTT | CASTNFIPRGMNTEAFF
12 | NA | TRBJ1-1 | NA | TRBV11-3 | TGTGCCAGCAGCTTAGCACGGGGGAGAGCTTTCTTT | CASSLARGRAFF
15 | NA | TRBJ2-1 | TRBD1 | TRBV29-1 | TGCAGCGTCGGAGGGGGCAGGGGGCCCTACAATGAGCAGTTCTTC | CSVGGGRGPYNEQFF
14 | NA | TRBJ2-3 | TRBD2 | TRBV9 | TGTGCCAGCAGCTGGACTAGCACCACAGATACGCAGTATTTT | CASSWTSTTDTQYF
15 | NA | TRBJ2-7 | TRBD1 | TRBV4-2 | TGTGCCAGCAGCCTTGACCCGGGGACAGATTACGAGCAGTACTTC | CASSLDPGTDYEQYF
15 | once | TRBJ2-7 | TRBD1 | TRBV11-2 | TGTGCCAGCAGCTTAGCGGGGGACAGGGGTTGGGAGCAGTACTTC | CASSLAGDRGWEQYF
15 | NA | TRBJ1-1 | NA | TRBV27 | TGTGCCAGCAGTTTATCGGGCAGGGTGAACACTGAAGCTTTCTTT | CASSLSGRVNTEAFF
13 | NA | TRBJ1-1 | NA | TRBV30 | TGTGCCTGGAGTGTAGCTGATACCACTGAAGCTTTCTTT | CAWSVADTTEAFF
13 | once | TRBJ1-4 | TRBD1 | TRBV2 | TGTGCCAGCAGTAAGGACAGGAATGAAAAACTGTTTTTT | CASSKDRNEKLFF
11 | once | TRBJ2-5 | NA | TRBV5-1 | TGCGCCAGCAGCTTGCAGGAGACCCAGTACTTC | CASSLQETQYF
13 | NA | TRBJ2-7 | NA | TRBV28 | TGTGCCAGCCGGACGGGAAGCTCCTACGAGCAGTACTTC | CASRTGSSYEQYF
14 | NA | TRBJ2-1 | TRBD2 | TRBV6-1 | TGTGCCAGCAGGGGGCGGGAGCCCTACAATGAGCAGTTCTTC | CASRGREPYNEQFF
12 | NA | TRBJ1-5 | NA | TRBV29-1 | TGCAGCGTTGAAGATCCAAATCAGCCCCAGCATTTT | CSVEDPNQPQHF
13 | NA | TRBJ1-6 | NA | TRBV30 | TGTGCCTTACACAAAAACAGAAATTCACCCCTCCACTTT | CALHKNRNSPLHF
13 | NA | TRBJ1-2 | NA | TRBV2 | TGTGCCAGCAGTACCCTGGACAGTTATGGCTACACCTTC | CASSTLDSYGYTF
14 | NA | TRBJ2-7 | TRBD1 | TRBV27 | TGTGCCAGCACCCCGGGACAGGGCTTCTACGAGCAGTACTTC | CASTPGQGFYEQYF
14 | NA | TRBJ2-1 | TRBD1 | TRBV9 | TGTGCCAGCAGCATAGAGACGTACAGGGGACGGCTGTTCTTC | CASSIETYRGRLFF
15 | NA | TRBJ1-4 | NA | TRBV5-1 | TGCGCCAGCAGCTTGGAAGGGACATTGGATGAAAAACTGTTTTTT | CASSLEGTLDEKLFF
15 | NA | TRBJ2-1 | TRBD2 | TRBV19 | TGTGCCAGTACCAACGGACTAGCGGGAGTACTTGAGCAGTTCTTC | CASTNGLAGVLEQFF
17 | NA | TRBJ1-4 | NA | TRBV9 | TGTGCCAGCAGCGCAATGAGCCGAGCTACAACTAATGAAAAACTGTTTTTT | CASSAMSRATTNEKLFF
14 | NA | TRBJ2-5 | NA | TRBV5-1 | TGCGCCAGCAGCTTGGGCAGCGGGCAAGAGACCCAGTACTTC | CASSLGSGQETQYF
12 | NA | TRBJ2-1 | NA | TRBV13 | TGTGCCAGCAGCCGAGCTGGAGGTGAGCAGTTCTTC | CASSRAGGEQFF
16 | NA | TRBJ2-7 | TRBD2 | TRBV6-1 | TGTGCCAGCAGTGGAGGGACTAGCGGGAATCGGAACGAGCAGTACTTC | CASSGGTSGNRNEQYF
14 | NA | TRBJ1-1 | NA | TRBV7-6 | TGTGCCAGCAGCTTAGCGACAGGGAACACTGAAGCTTTCTTT | CASSLATGNTEAFF